These 27 T cell receptor beta chains share one sample of origin, sequenced in a study of early T cells in non-severe SARS-CoV-2 infection. A single record per CDR3 protein comes from TCRdb applying MiXCR to the 5' RACE reads. This sample has approximately 74,000 distinct CDR3 sequences, with 14% found just once. What was sequenced was whole blood. Receptors were obtained from an adult who was a healthcare worker with PCR-confirmed SARS-CoV-2 infection or an uninfected control (not recorded which).

The chain employs TRBV29-1 and TRBJ2-1; tentatively, D is TRBD1 or TRBD2 (7 bases each). There are 11 residues in the CDR3. Germline V gives CDR1 SQVTM, CDR2 ANQGSEA. V dropped 6 bases and J dropped 8 bases, with 11 bases sitting between them. The CDR3 loop is CSVSGGDEQFF. The CDR3 bases are TGCAGCGTGTCAGGGGGGGATGAGCAGTTCTTC.

The V call is TRBV7-3, the J call TRBJ1-2, with D possibly being TRBD1 (6 bases). Trimming took 4 bases from V and 5 from J, leaving 17 bases between them. The CDR3 sequence is 15 residues long. CDR1 and CDR2 (germline): SGHTA, FQGTGA. The CDR3 bases are TGTGCCAGCAGCTCACCGGGAGGGGGAGTATATGGCTACACCTTC. As protein: CASSSPGGGVYGYTF.

This clonotype has more than one count but fewer than ten. The J gene is TRBJ2-3, the V gene TRBV29-1; no firm D call. The CDR3 runs 14 residues. V was shortened by 1 base and J by 8 bases, with 16 bases between the two germline ends. Germline V gives CDR1 SQVTM, CDR2 ANQGSEA. CDR3 in amino acids: CSVEGPSYGGTQYF. The DNA for the CDR3 is TGCAGCGTTGAAGGACCGTCATACGGCGGTACGCAGTATTTT.

This clonotype appeared many times. This chain's CDR3 is CASSPNSYNEQFF. CDR3 coding DNA: TGTGCCAGCAGTCCGAATTCCTACAATGAGCAGTTCTTC. The chain carries TRBV6-5 and TRBJ2-1; D ambiguous. This CDR3 has 13 residues. Germline CDR1 is MNHEY and CDR2 is SVGAGI. The germline V and J ends were trimmed by 5 bases and 1 base, with 6 bases remaining between them.

At least ten counts were recorded for this clonotype. The chain employs TRBV28 and TRBJ2-7, with D perhaps matching TRBD2 (6 bases). This CDR3 is 13 amino acids long. The germline gives CDR1 MDHEN, CDR2 SYDVKM. V was clipped by 2 bases and J by 2 bases, with 7 bases between them. For the CDR3, the DNA is TGTGCCAGCAGTTTAACGGGGGCCTACGAGCAGTACTTC. Protein product: CASSLTGAYEQYF.

By sample fraction, this clonotype is large. This rearrangement joins TRBV28 to TRBJ2-7; D may be TRBD2 (6 bases). Per the germline V gene, CDR1 is MDHEN and CDR2 is SYDVKM. The ends were cut back, 6 bases at V and 1 base at J, with 10 bases in the middle. This CDR3 has 13 residues. As DNA, the CDR3 is TGTGCCAGCAGCTACGGGGGATCCTACGAGCAGTACTTC. This encodes CASSYGGSYEQYF.

This clonotype was seen only a few times. The chain is built from TRBV7-9 and TRBJ1-3, with 7 bases that match TRBD1. The germline gives CDR1 SEHNR, CDR2 FQNEAQ (reference sequence). V shed 8 bases and J 6 bases; nucleotides not matched to a gene: 16. The CDR3 length is 16 residues. The CDR3 loop is CASAPLFGTAENTIYF. DNA for the CDR3: TGTGCCAGCGCCCCCCTGTTCGGGACAGCTGAAAACACCATATATTTT.

This clonotype was found a few times. The CDR3 bases are TGTGCCAGCAGCCTCCGGACGGTTGAAGCTTTCTTT. Protein sequence: CASSLRTVEAFF. V is TRBV5-6 and J is TRBJ1-1; no clear D gene. CDR1 is SGHDT and CDR2 is YYEEEE in the germline V gene. V dropped 4 bases and J dropped 7 bases, with 11 bases sitting between them. The CDR3 has 12 residues.

The genes are TRBV7-2 and TRBJ2-3; D gene unclear. Germline CDR1 SGHTA, CDR2 FQGNSA. This CDR3 spans 12 amino acids. Trimming took 5 bases from V and 1 from J, leaving 4 bases between them. CDR3 in DNA: TGTGCCAGCAGCACCGGCACAGATACGCAGTATTTT. Protein product: CASSTGTDTQYF.

This clonotype has more than one count but fewer than ten. The genes are TRBV7-6 and TRBJ2-2, with D perhaps matching TRBD2 (5 bases). This CDR3 has 14 residues. V dropped 4 bases and J dropped 6 bases, with 12 bases sitting between them. From germline, CDR1 is SGHVS and CDR2 FNYEAQ. CDR3 protein: CASSSFVGAGELFF. CDR3 sequence (DNA): TGTGCCAGCAGCTCATTTGTCGGGGCCGGGGAGCTGTTTTTT.

This clonotype was observed a handful of times. This chain links TRBV24-1 with TRBJ2-3, with a possible D match to TRBD1 (7 bases). The CDR3 is 13 amino acids. Trimming removed 9 bases at V and 3 bases at J, with 12 bases between. Per germline, CDR1 KGHDR and CDR2 SFDVKD. CDR3 in amino acids: CATSGGWTDTQYF. The CDR3 DNA sequence: TGTGCCACCTCAGGGGGGTGGACAGATACGCAGTATTTT.

The gene calls are TRBV15 and TRBJ1-1; a weak D match, TRBD1 (5 bases). The CDR3 runs 15 residues. CDR1 is LNHNV and CDR2 is YYDKDF in the germline V gene (reference sequence). V was clipped by 7 bases and J by 1 base, with 16 bases between them. CDR3 DNA sequence: TGTGCCACCACCCGATTCGGGGGGGGGAACACTGAAGCTTTCTTT. It is translated as CATTRFGGGNTEAFF.

The table lists this clonotype with a few counts. The chain couples TRBV11-2 to TRBJ2-1; 9 nucleotides align to TRBD2. The CDR3 has 15 amino acids. The V gene's germline CDR1 is SGHAT and CDR2 FQNNGV. The V gene end was trimmed by 3 bases and the J gene end by 4 bases; junction bases not matched to a gene: 4. CDR3 sequence (DNA): TGTGCCAGCAGCTTGCGTAGCGGGGGTTACAATGAGCAGTTCTTC. Protein sequence: CASSLRSGGYNEQFF.

The J gene is TRBJ2-3, the V gene TRBV11-2; 10 bases map to TRBD1. The V gene end was trimmed by 4 bases and the J gene end by 4 bases; junction bases not matched to a gene: 5. The germline V gene has CDR1 SGHAT and CDR2 FQNNGV. The CDR3 consists of 15 residues. CDR3 DNA: TGTGCCAGCAGCTCGCCGGACAGGGGGTCAGATACGCAGTATTTT. Its protein is CASSSPDRGSDTQYF.

The table lists this clonotype with a few counts. This rearrangement joins TRBV7-8 to TRBJ2-1; D possibly corresponds to TRBD1 (6 bases). The CDR3 has 16 amino acids. V was trimmed by 2 bases and J by 6 bases, leaving 17 bases between them. In germline, CDR1 is SGHVS, CDR2 FQNEAQ. Written as DNA, the CDR3 is TGTGCCAGCAGCTTAAGACAGGTCCGAGGGGCCAATGAGCAGTTCTTC. Protein product: CASSLRQVRGANEQFF.

The chain combines TRBV12-3 or TRBV12-4 with TRBJ1-1; no firm D call. The V end lost 0 bases, the J end lost 1 base, and 9 bases lay between the germline ends. The CDR3 runs to 15 residues. Here the CDR3 reads CASSLARASNTEAFF. The CDR3 DNA reads as TGTGCCAGCAGTTTAGCGCGGGCCTCGAACACTGAAGCTTTCTTT.

The V and J genes are TRBV7-4 and TRBJ2-1; possible D gene TRBD2, 5 bases. CDR3 length: 16 residues. Between the trimmed V and J ends, which lost 1 base and 3 bases, there was a span of 13 bases. Germline V gene data show CDR1 as SGHVT and CDR2 as SQSDAQ. This chain's CDR3 is CASSLGRRTIYNEQFF. The CDR3 DNA follows: TGTGCCAGCAGCTTAGGCAGGAGGACGATCTACAATGAGCAGTTCTTC. Together with reference TRBV7-4 and TRBJ2-1, the CDR3 gives the full variable domain: GAGVSQSPRYKVAKRGRDVALRCDSISGHVTLYWYRQTLGQGSEVLTYSQSDAQRDKSGRPSGRFSAERPERSVSTLKIQRTEQGDSAVYLCASSLGRRTIYNEQFFGPGTRLTVL.

The CDR3 DNA is TGCGCCAGCAGCCCCACGGGTCCGGGGGTGAATGAGCAGTTCTTC. This sequence encodes CASSPTGPGVNEQFF. V is TRBV5-1 and J is TRBJ2-1; TRBD2 is a possible D gene (6 bases). This CDR3 contains 15 residues. V dropped 4 bases and J dropped 7 bases, with 18 bases sitting between them. CDR1 and CDR2 (germline): SGHRS, YFSETQ.

This clonotype has a handful of counts. This chain joins TRBV20-1 and TRBJ2-1; D unresolved. V was pared by 2 bases and J by 8 bases, with 7 bases between. The length of the CDR3 is 11 residues. The V gene's germline CDR1 is DFQATT and CDR2 SNEGSKA (reference sequence). The DNA of the CDR3 is TGCAGTGCTAGACGTATCGATGAGCAGTTCTTC. Translation gives CSARRIDEQFF.

This clonotype has at least ten counts. The gene calls are TRBV7-2 and TRBJ2-2; 7 positions agree with TRBD2. Germline CDR1 reads SGHTA; CDR2 reads FQGNSA. V trimming: 2 bases; J trimming: 5 bases; junction bases outside the gene matches: 8. CDR3 length equals 16 residues. DNA for the CDR3: TGTGCCAGCAGCTTATTAAGCGGGACGAGGACCGGGGAGCTGTTTTTT. It translates to CASSLLSGTRTGELFF.

This clonotype has only a few counts. The chain combines TRBV3-1 with TRBJ2-2, with TRBD2 as a possible D gene (6 bases). CDR3 size: 14 residues. Germline V gives CDR1 LGHDT, CDR2 YNNKEL (reference sequence). V lost 2 bases and J 6 bases, leaving 10 bases between the germline ends. DNA of the CDR3: TGTGCCAGCAGCCAAATTCGGGGGTCCGGGGAGCTGTTTTTT. The encoded protein is CASSQIRGSGELFF.

The table lists this clonotype with a few counts. V is TRBV7-9 and J is TRBJ1-1; 10 positions agree with TRBD1. The germline V gene has CDR1 SEHNR and CDR2 FQNEAQ (reference sequence). The CDR3 contains 14 residues. The V gene end was trimmed by 5 bases and the J gene end by 3 bases; junction bases not matched to a gene: 3. In DNA form, the CDR3 reads TGTGCCAGCAGCAGGGACAGGGGAGACACTGAAGCTTTCTTT. Amino acid sequence: CASSRDRGDTEAFF.

The sample holds a few counts of this clonotype. The rearrangement links TRBV29-1 to TRBJ1-3, with D perhaps matching TRBD1 (5 bases). Trimming stripped 7 bases from V and 0 bases from J, with 7 bases between. Germline V gives CDR1 SQVTM, CDR2 ANQGSEA. CDR3 length: 12 residues. The CDR3 sequence: CSGTGSGNTIYF. The CDR3 DNA sequence: TGCAGCGGTACAGGCTCTGGAAACACCATATATTTT.

This clonotype was recorded a few times. This chain links TRBV20-1 with TRBJ2-7; D may correspond to TRBD1 or TRBD2 (5 bases each). Germline V gene data show CDR1 as DFQATT and CDR2 as SNEGSKA (reference sequence). The CDR3 extends over 13 amino acids. The chain's CDR3 is CSGLRGFSYEQYF. The CDR3 DNA reads as TGCAGCGGGCTTCGGGGCTTCTCCTACGAGCAGTACTTC.

This clonotype was seen many times. The J gene is TRBJ2-7, the V gene TRBV12-3 or TRBV12-4; perhaps TRBD2 as D (6 bases). CDR3 size: 12 residues. V was pared by 11 bases and J by 0 bases, with 11 bases between. As DNA, the CDR3 is TGTGCCCGTGCGGGGCTCTCCTACGAGCAGTACTTC. It translates to CARAGLSYEQYF.

V gene TRBV9 combines with J gene TRBJ1-1; a weak D match, TRBD1 (6 bases). Between the trimmed V and J ends, which lost 4 bases and 5 bases, there was a span of 18 bases. The CDR3 extends over 15 amino acids. Germline V gives CDR1 SGDLS, CDR2 YYNGEE. CDR3 sequence reads: CASSPSGGGGTEAFF. CDR3 sequence (DNA): TGTGCCAGCAGCCCGAGTGGTGGGGGCGGAACTGAAGCTTTCTTT.

This clonotype was detected only a few times. J is TRBJ2-3 and V is TRBV20-1; D gene unclear. Between the trimmed V and J ends, which lost 0 bases and 4 bases, there was a span of 5 bases. In germline, CDR1 is DFQATT, CDR2 SNEGSKA (reference sequence). The CDR3 is 12 amino acids. CDR3 DNA: TGCAGTGCTAGAGAGTCTTCAGATACGCAGTATTTT. Protein sequence: CSARESSDTQYF.